These 18 T cell receptor beta chains originate from one sample sequenced in a study of PD-1 blockade in classical Hodgkin lymphoma. TCRdb's table, derived via immunoSEQ multiplex PCR, lists solely in-frame clones and lacks some. Found here are 120,000 to 150,000 clones, around 84% of them singletons; the top ten hold 7% to 9.5%. Following autologous stem cell transplantation, relapse occurred in every patient, and exposure to brentuximab vedotin varied. This material consisted of peripheral blood mononuclear cells (PBMCs), taken before the second cycle of nivolumab. The receptors stem from a human donor with classical Hodgkin lymphoma.

V and J are TRBV4-2 and TRBJ2-2; TRBD2 might be the D (6 bases). The germline V gene encodes CDR1 LGHNA and CDR2 YNFKEQ. V was shortened by 0 bases and J by 6 bases, with 20 bases between the two germline ends. The CDR3 is made up of 18 amino acids. CDR3 bases: TGTGCCAGCAGCCAAGATTGGCTGCGACTAGATTCAGCCGGGGAGCTGTTTTTT. As protein: CASSQDWLRLDSAGELFF.

The rearrangement uses TRBV7-2 and TRBJ2-3; D might be TRBD2 (7 bases). Germline loops: CDR1 SGHTA, CDR2 FQGNSA. CDR3 length: 15 amino acids. V lost 8 bases and J 2 bases, leaving 17 bases between the germline ends. CDR3 nucleotide sequence: TGTGCCAGCCGGTGGGGGGGGGCCCCCACAGATACGCAGTATTTT. Encoded protein: CASRWGGAPTDTQYF. The full variable domain, with the rest looked up from reference TRBV7-2 and TRBJ2-3, is GAGVSQSPSNKVTEKGKDVELRCDPISGHTALYWYRQSLGQGLEFLIYFQGNSAPDKSGLPSDRFSAERTGGSVSTLTIQRTQQEDSAVYLCASRWGGAPTDTQYFGPGTRLTVL.

The chain links TRBV2 to TRBJ2-1; 8 positions agree with TRBD2. Germline lookup yields CDR1 SNHLY and CDR2 FYNNEI. V trimming: 6 bases; J trimming: 2 bases; junction bases outside the gene matches: 6. CDR3 length: 15 amino acids. The CDR3 DNA reads TGTGCCAGCAGGGATACTAGCGGTACCTACAATGAGCAGTTCTTC. This sequence encodes CASRDTSGTYNEQFF.

The rearrangement links TRBV4-1 to TRBJ1-1; the D gene is possibly TRBD1 (6 bases). The germline gives CDR1 MGHRA, CDR2 YSYEKL. Trimming removed 6 bases at V and 1 base at J, with 9 bases between. The CDR3 is 13 amino acids. CDR3 loop: CASRRQANTEAFF. CDR3 DNA: TGCGCCAGCAGGAGACAGGCGAACACTGAAGCTTTCTTT.

The genes are TRBV13 and TRBJ2-7, with TRBD1 identical over 7 bases. Per the germline V gene, CDR1 is PRHDT and CDR2 is FYEKMQ (reference sequence). The ends lost 5 bases at V and 3 bases at J; junction bases unmatched: 7. The CDR3 is made up of 14 amino acids. This CDR3 is CASSATDRVYEQYF. The CDR3 coding sequence is TGTGCCAGCAGCGCAACCGACAGGGTCTACGAGCAGTACTTC.

In this sample, this clone turned up a few times. V and J are TRBV7-3 and TRBJ1-2; a weak D match, TRBD1 (6 bases). There are 16 residues in the CDR3. Deletions cut 1 base from V and 8 bases from J, with 20 bases between. CDR1 and CDR2 (germline): SGHTA, FQGTGA. As DNA, the CDR3 is TGTGCCAGCAGCTTAAACCCGGACAGCTCCTATGGGGGCTACACCTTC. Amino acids: CASSLNPDSSYGGYTF.

This clone was counted a few times. The chain links TRBV18 to TRBJ1-3; D is undetermined. The CDR3 has 17 amino acids. V was trimmed by 2 bases and J by 0 bases, leaving 14 bases between them. Germline V gives CDR1 KGHSH, CDR2 LQKENI. CDR3 nucleotides: TGTGCCAGCTCACCAATTACGACGGTTGGCTCTGGAAACACCATATATTTT. Its translation is CASSPITTVGSGNTIYF. Looking up the rest from reference TRBV18 and TRBJ1-3 gives the full variable domain: NAGVMQNPRHLVRRRGQEARLRCSPMKGHSHVYWYRQLPEEGLKFMVYLQKENIIDESGMPKERFSAEFPKEGPSILRIQQVVRGDSAAYFCASSPITTVGSGNTIYFGEGSWLTVV.

V usage is TRBV18 and J usage is TRBJ2-1; D uncertain. In germline, CDR1 is KGHSH, CDR2 LQKENI. The CDR3 contains 13 residues. V was trimmed by 3 bases and J by 5 bases, leaving 8 bases between them. The CDR3 sequence is CASSPVGDNEQFF. As DNA, the CDR3 is TGTGCCAGCTCACCCGTCGGAGACAATGAGCAGTTCTTC.

This clone was observed a handful of times. This chain links TRBV6-5 with TRBJ1-2; no clear D. Germline CDR1 is MNHEY and CDR2 is SVGAGI. V was cut by 0 bases and J by 5 bases, with 7 bases left in between. This CDR3 comprises 13 residues. The CDR3 DNA sequence: TGTGCCAGCAGTTACTCCCTCGGGTATGGCTACACCTTC. Amino acids: CASSYSLGYGYTF.

The chain carries TRBV6-6 and TRBJ1-5; a possible D gene is TRBD1 (6 bases). The CDR3 contains 16 residues. V was clipped by 0 bases and J by 6 bases, with 15 bases between them. Per the germline V gene, CDR1 is MNHNY and CDR2 is SVGAGI (reference sequence). CDR3 sequence (DNA): TGTGCCAGCAGTTACTCGAGGCAGGGGTGGATTCAGCCCCAGCATTTT. Its protein is CASSYSRQGWIQPQHF.

This chain connects TRBV23-1 to TRBJ1-3; D is undetermined. TRBV23-1 is an ORF; its function is uncertain. The CDR3 has 20 amino acids. The V end lost 2 bases, the J end lost 0 bases, and 23 bases lay between the germline ends. CDR3: CASSQDGRTAGSLSGNTIYF. The CDR3 coding sequence is TGCGCCAGCAGTCAAGACGGCCGTACCGCAGGCTCTCTCTCTGGAAACACCATATATTTT.

This chain links TRBV7-2 with TRBJ2-7; tentative D call: TRBD1 (5 bases). The CDR3 extends over 13 amino acids. The ends were cut back, 4 bases at V and 3 bases at J, with 10 bases in the middle. CDR1 is SGHTA and CDR2 is FQGNSA in the germline V gene. DNA of the CDR3: TGTGCCAGCAGCTCGACAGTACTCTACGAGCAGTACTTC. This encodes CASSSTVLYEQYF.

There are many counts of this clone. The chain couples TRBV6-1 to TRBJ1-1; 7 bases are shared with TRBD1. V trimming: 5 bases; J trimming: 6 bases; junction bases outside the gene matches: 9. The CDR3 runs 14 residues. Germline V gene lookup returns CDR1 MNHNS and CDR2 SASEGT. The DNA for the CDR3 is TGTGCCAGCAGTCCCTTGTCGACAGGGCCTGAAGCTTTCTTT. Translation: CASSPLSTGPEAFF.

The chain carries TRBV7-2 and TRBJ1-5, with D unclear. Germline values: CDR1 SGHTA, CDR2 FQGNSA. The CDR3 is 13 amino acids. V gave up 1 base and J gave up 7 bases, with 8 bases separating them. The CDR3 protein is CASSLVEGQPQHF. The DNA of the CDR3 is TGTGCCAGCAGCTTAGTCGAGGGACAGCCCCAGCATTTT.

This chain joins TRBV4-3 and TRBJ2-1; 10 bases fit TRBD2. The CDR3 runs 16 residues. Germline loops: CDR1 LGHNA, CDR2 YSLEER. The junction had 5 bases not matched to a gene; V was cut back by 4 bases and J by 2 bases. CDR3 bases: TGCGCCAGCAGCCTCGGACTAGCGGCAACCTACAATGAGCAGTTCTTC. Amino acids: CASSLGLAATYNEQFF.

The V gene is TRBV18, the J gene TRBJ2-1; D ambiguous. The CDR3 is made up of 16 amino acids. The V gene lost 0 bases and the J gene lost 2 bases, with 11 bases spanning the gap. The germline gives CDR1 KGHSH, CDR2 LQKENI. This CDR3 is CASSPPLAEPYNEQFF. As DNA, the CDR3 is TGTGCCAGCTCACCACCACTTGCGGAGCCCTACAATGAGCAGTTCTTC.

The chain uses TRBV4-2 and TRBJ1-1; TRBD1 matches 9 bases. This CDR3 has 15 residues. Germline V gene sequence: CDR1 LGHNA, CDR2 YNFKEQ. J was trimmed by 1 base and V by 2 bases; bases with no gene match: 2. In nucleotides, the CDR3 is TGTGCCAGCAGCCAACTGGGACAGGGGAACACTGAAGCTTTCTTT. It is translated as CASSQLGQGNTEAFF.

The V gene is TRBV7-9, the J gene TRBJ1-5; D is possibly TRBD1 (5 bases). This CDR3 has 14 residues. Germline assignment: CDR1 SEHNR and CDR2 FQNEAQ (reference sequence). The V end lost 6 bases, the J end lost 11 bases, and 20 bases lay between the germline ends. CDR3 DNA: TGTGCCAGCAGTCTCGACAGAACCCAGGGAGCCCAGCATTTT. Protein sequence: CASSLDRTQGAQHF.